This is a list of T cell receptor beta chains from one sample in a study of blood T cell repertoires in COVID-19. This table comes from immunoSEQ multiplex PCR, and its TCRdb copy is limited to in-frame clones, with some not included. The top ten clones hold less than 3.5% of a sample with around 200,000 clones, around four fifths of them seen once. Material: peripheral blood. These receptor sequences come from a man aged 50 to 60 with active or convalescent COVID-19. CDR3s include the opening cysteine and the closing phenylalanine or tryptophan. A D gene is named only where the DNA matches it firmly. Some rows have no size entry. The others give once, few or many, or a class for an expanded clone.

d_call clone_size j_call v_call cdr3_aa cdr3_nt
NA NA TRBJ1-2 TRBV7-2 CASTTVRGAGYGYTF TGTGCCAGCACAACCGTGCGGGGGGCCGGTTATGGCTACACCTTC
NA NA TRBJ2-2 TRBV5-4 CASSPGATGYHTGELFF TGTGCCAGCAGCCCTGGGGCGACAGGATACCACACCGGGGAGCTGTTTTTT
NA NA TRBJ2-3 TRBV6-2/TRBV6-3 CASSQGGPTDTQYF TGTGCCAGCAGTCAGGGGGGACCCACAGATACGCAGTATTTT
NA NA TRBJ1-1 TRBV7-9 CASSLDIAGTEAFF TGTGCCAGCAGCTTGGATATCGCGGGTACTGAAGCTTTCTTT
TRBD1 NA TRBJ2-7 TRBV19 CASSIRPGQGAMREQYF TGTGCCAGTAGTATCCGCCCGGGACAGGGGGCGATGAGGGAGCAGTACTTC
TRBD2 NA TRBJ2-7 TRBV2 CASSALTSGPAGGF TGTGCCAGCAGTGCGTTGACTAGCGGACCCGCGGGGGGCTTC
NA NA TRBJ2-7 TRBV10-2 CASSDGGPNEQYF TGCGCCAGCAGTGACGGGGGTCCAAACGAGCAGTACTTC
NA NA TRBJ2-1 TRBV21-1 CASSKVKEEQFF TGTGCCAGCAGCAAAGTCAAGGAGGAGCAGTTCTTC
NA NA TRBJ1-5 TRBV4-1 CASSQDQAPPQHF TGCGCCAGCAGCCAAGATCAGGCCCCGCCCCAGCATTTT
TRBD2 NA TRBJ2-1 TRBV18 CASSPTSGRPNEQFF TGTGCCAGCTCACCGACTAGCGGGAGACCCAATGAGCAGTTCTTC
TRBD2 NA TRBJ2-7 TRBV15 CATSRGLAGSYEQYF TGTGCCACCAGCAGAGGACTAGCGGGCTCCTACGAGCAGTACTTC
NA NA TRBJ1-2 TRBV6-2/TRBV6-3 CASSLLGGGSNYGYTF TGTGCCAGCAGTTTGCTTGGGGGCGGATCTAACTATGGCTACACCTTC
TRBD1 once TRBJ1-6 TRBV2 CASSLGQGSSPLHF TGTGCCAGCAGTCTCGGACAGGGATCGTCACCCCTCCACTTT
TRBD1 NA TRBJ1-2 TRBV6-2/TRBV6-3 CASSAGTGGGYTF TGTGCCAGCAGTGCCGGGACAGGTGGCGGCTACACCTTC
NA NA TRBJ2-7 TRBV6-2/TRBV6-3 CASSRRQDYEQYF TGTGCCAGCAGTCGACGACAGGACTACGAGCAGTACTTC
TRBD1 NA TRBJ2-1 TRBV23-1 CASSQRGQGRPQFF TGCGCCAGCAGTCAGCGTGGACAGGGGAGACCCCAGTTCTTC
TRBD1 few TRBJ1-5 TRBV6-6 CASSYSTAGGSQPQHF TGTGCCAGCAGTTACTCGACGGCAGGGGGATCTCAGCCCCAGCATTTT
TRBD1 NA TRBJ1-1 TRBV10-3 CAISETRQGNEAFF TGTGCCATCAGTGAGACCCGACAGGGTAACGAAGCTTTCTTT
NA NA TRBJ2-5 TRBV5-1 CASSSDRIGETQYF TGCGCCAGCAGCTCCGACAGAATTGGGGAGACCCAGTACTTC
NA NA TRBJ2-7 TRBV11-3 CASSLEESGEQYF TGTGCCAGCAGCTTAGAGGAGAGTGGGGAGCAGTACTTC
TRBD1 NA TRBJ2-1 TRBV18 CASSPKQGMSYNEQFF TGTGCCAGCTCACCGAAACAGGGGATGTCCTACAATGAGCAGTTCTTC
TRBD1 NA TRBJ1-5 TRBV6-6 CASRTGGSNQPQHF TGTGCCAGCAGGACAGGGGGGTCCAATCAGCCCCAGCATTTT
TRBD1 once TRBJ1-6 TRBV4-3 CASSLVQGAQIPLHF TGCGCCAGCAGCCTTGTACAGGGGGCGCAGATTCCCCTCCACTTT
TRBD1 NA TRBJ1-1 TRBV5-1 CASSPLGGAGTEAFF TGCGCCAGCAGCCCTTTAGGGGGCGCTGGCACTGAAGCTTTCTTT
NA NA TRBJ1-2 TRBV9 CASSVSANYGYTF TGTGCCAGCAGCGTTTCAGCTAACTATGGCTACACCTTC
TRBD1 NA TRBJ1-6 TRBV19 CASSRPDRGTSPLHF TGTGCCAGTAGTAGGCCGGACAGGGGGACTTCACCCCTCCACTTT
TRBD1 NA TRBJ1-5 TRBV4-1 CASSQGQGGNQPQHF TGCGCCAGCAGCCAGGGACAGGGGGGCAATCAGCCCCAGCATTTT
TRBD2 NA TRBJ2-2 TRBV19 CASSKGGFSTGELFF TGTGCCAGTAGTAAGGGAGGGTTCAGCACCGGGGAGCTGTTTTTT
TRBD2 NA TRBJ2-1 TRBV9 CASSVSGANNEQFF TGTGCCAGCAGCGTGAGCGGGGCAAACAATGAGCAGTTCTTC
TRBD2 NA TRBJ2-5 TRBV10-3 CAIRASGEETQYF TGTGCCATCAGGGCCAGCGGGGAAGAGACCCAGTACTTC
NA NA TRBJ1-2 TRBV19 CASSMTQGISYGYTF TGTGCCAGTAGTATGACACAGGGTATCTCCTATGGCTACACCTTC
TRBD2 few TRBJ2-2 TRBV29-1 CSAGTRATGELFF TGCAGCGCCGGGACTAGGGCCACCGGGGAGCTGTTTTTT
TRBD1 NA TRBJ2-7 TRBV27 CASSPRTGFYEQYF TGTGCCAGCAGTCCGCGGACAGGATTCTACGAGCAGTACTTC
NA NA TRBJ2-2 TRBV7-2 CASSSVNTGELFF TGTGCCAGCAGCTCAGTTAACACCGGGGAGCTGTTTTTT
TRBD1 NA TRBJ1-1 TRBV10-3 CATTGQRNTEAFF TGTGCCACCACGGGACAGCGGAACACTGAAGCTTTCTTT
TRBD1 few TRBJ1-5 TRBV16 CASSHVGTGGNQPQHF TGTGCCAGCAGCCACGTCGGGACAGGGGGCAATCAGCCCCAGCATTTT
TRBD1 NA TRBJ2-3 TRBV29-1 CSVAGTGFDTQYF TGCAGCGTTGCTGGGACAGGGTTCGATACGCAGTATTTT
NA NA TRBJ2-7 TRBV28 CASSPPGAKTYEQYF TGTGCCAGCAGTCCACCAGGGGCCAAAACCTACGAGCAGTACTTC
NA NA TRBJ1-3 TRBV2 CASSPRTRSGNTIYF TGTGCCAGCAGTCCGAGGACACGCTCTGGAAACACCATATATTTT
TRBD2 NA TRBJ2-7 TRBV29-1 CSAVAGGAHEQYF TGCAGCGCCGTAGCGGGAGGAGCCCACGAGCAGTACTTC
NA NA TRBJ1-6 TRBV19 CAAAQSSYNSPLHF TGTGCCGCGGCCCAGAGCTCCTATAATTCACCCCTCCACTTT
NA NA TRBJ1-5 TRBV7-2 CASSLAGGAGQPQHF TGTGCCAGCAGCTTAGCGGGGGGGGCAGGACAGCCCCAGCATTTT
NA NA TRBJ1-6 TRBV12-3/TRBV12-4 CASSLSPNSPLHF TGTGCCAGCAGTCTATCACCCAATTCACCCCTCCACTTT
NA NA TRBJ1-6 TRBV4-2 CASSQEVGRSPLHF TGTGCCAGCAGCCAAGAAGTGGGGCGTTCACCCCTCCACTTT
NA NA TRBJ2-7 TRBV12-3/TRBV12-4 CASRPSGTYEQYF TGTGCCAGCAGACCGTCGGGAACCTACGAGCAGTACTTC
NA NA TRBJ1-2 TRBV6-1 CASSDSGYGYTF TGTGCCAGCAGTGATAGCGGGTATGGCTACACCTTC
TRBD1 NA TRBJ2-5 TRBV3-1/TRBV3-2 CASSQTQGASGETQYF TGTGCCAGCAGCCAGACCCAGGGGGCAAGCGGAGAGACCCAGTACTTC
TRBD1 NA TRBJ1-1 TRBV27 CASSPDRGRMNTEAFF TGTGCCAGCAGTCCCGACAGGGGGCGGATGAACACTGAAGCTTTCTTT
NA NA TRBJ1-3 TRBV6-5 CASSLRNTIYF TGTGCCAGCAGTTTAAGAAACACCATATATTTT
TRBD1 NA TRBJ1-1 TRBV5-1 CASSFDRGRLTGSEAFF TGCGCCAGCAGCTTCGACAGGGGGCGATTAACAGGGTCGGAAGCTTTCTTT
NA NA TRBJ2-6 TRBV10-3 CAIKGEGAGANVLTF TGTGCCATCAAGGGGGAGGGAGCTGGGGCCAACGTCCTGACTTTC
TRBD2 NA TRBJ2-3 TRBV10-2 CASSESAGAPDTQYF TGCGCCAGCAGTGAGTCGGCGGGAGCCCCAGATACGCAGTATTTT
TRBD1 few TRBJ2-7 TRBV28 CASSETGRQGHEQYF TGTGCCAGCAGCGAGACAGGGAGACAGGGTCACGAGCAGTACTTC
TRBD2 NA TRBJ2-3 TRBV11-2 CASSLRSSGTSTDTQYF TGTGCCAGCAGCTTAAGATCTAGCGGCACTAGCACAGATACGCAGTATTTT
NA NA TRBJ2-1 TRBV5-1 CASRTPVGSSYNEQFF TGCGCCAGCCGTACCCCTGTCGGGAGCTCCTACAATGAGCAGTTCTTC
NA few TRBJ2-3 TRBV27 CASGAPSRADTQYF TGTGCCAGCGGCGCACCGAGTCGGGCAGATACGCAGTATTTT
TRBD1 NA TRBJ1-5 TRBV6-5 CASSERPQGDQPQHF TGTGCCAGCTCCGAAAGGCCACAGGGGGATCAGCCCCAGCATTTT